This T cell receptor (beta chain) was obtained from a study of blood T cell repertoires in COVID-19. This CDR3 is 16 amino acids long. V shed 1 base and J 6 bases; nucleotides not matched to a gene: 7. Per the germline V gene, CDR1 is LGHNA and CDR2 is YNFKEQ. Original processing notes: The authors estimated nucleated cell counts from reference gene primer amplification. Here immunoSEQ multiplex PCR was the method, and the copy in TCRdb shows in-frame clones only, minus some. The D gene and trimming were derived from the DNA, and the V and J assignments and clone size from that table. Here the sample spans 65,000 to 100,000 clones, roughly four fifths being singletons.

The chain recombines TRBV4-2 with TRBJ2-4, with TRBD2 identical over 9 bases. The origin of this receptor is a human donor in a cohort sampled during active COVID-19. The sequencing input was peripheral blood. The CDR3 bases are TGTGCCAGCAGCCAAGTGTCGGCGGGGGGGCTAAACATTCAGTACTTC. Translating it yields CASSQVSAGGLNIQYF.